This T cell receptor (beta chain) was sequenced for a study of blood T cell repertoires in COVID-19. Turning to the study itself: T cells, B-cell-depleted T cells, or PBMCs supplied cDNA or gDNA.

The CDR3 contains 17 residues. From germline, CDR1 is SGHNT and CDR2 YENEEA. The V segment lost 1 base and the J segment 4 bases; nucleotides outside the gene matches: 7. Per the authors' pipeline: Estimation of nucleated cell counts relied on the amplification of reference gene primers. The repertoire was sequenced with immunoSEQ multiplex PCR; TCRdb's copy has only in-frame clones and lacks some. The V and J calls and clone size are taken from that table; D and trimming were inferred from the DNA. The sample shows 30,000 to 50,000 clones, roughly 85% of them seen only once. This chain connects TRBV11-3 to TRBJ2-2, with 9 bases aligning to TRBD2. The specimen sequenced was peripheral blood. The source of this sequence is a human donor in a cohort sampled during active COVID-19. CDR3 amino acids: CASSLGSSGSGTGELFF. The CDR3 DNA sequence: TGTGCCAGCAGCTTAGGAAGTAGCGGGAGTGGCACCGGGGAGCTGTTTTTT. The full variable domain, its missing parts supplied by reference TRBV11-3 and TRBJ2-2, is EAGVVQSPRYKIIEKKQPVAFWCNPISGHNTLYWYLQNLGQGPELLIRYENEEAVDDSQLPKDRFSAERLKGVDSTLKIQPAELGDSAVYLCASSLGSSGSGTGELFFGEGSRLTVL.